This T cell receptor (beta chain) was documented in a study of T cells in Graves' hyperthyroidism and ophthalmopathy. Per the germline V gene, CDR1 is SQVTM and CDR2 is ANQGSEA. This CDR3 comprises 11 residues. Remarks on this clonotype: Its antigen is not known.

It was RNA transcripts that yielded the amplified TCR beta CDR3 regions. During a first-round RT-PCR of the TCR CDR3, the HTBI primer set was used. Via MiXCR, TCRdb re-called the multiplex PCR reads, giving one row per CDR3 protein. Of about 400,000 distinct CDR3 sequences in the sample, approximately 14% were seen once. Individuals with ophthalmopathy presented a Clinical Activity Score of at least 3, a NOSPECS grade of at least 4 and a duration under 3 months. Patients were excluded because of uncontrolled infection, other autoimmune disease, pregnancy or lactation. Diagnosis rested on symptoms, serum thyroxine and TRAb, thyroid ultrasound, and orbital computed tomography. Findings and caveats of the study: Stable hyperthyroidism was told apart from ophthalmopathy by a model built on 13 V-J features.

Source material: blood. The receptor was derived from a woman between 25 and 40 years old with Graves' ophthalmopathy. This chain links TRBV29-1 with TRBJ1-2; 11 bases are shared with TRBD1. The DNA for the CDR3 is TGCGGGACAGGGGGTCGGTATGGCTACACCTTC. It codes for CGTGGRYGYTF.